A selection of T cell receptor beta chains follows, all from one sample in a study of cytomegalovirus exposure and HLA in healthy donors. Using immunoSEQ multiplex PCR, the repertoire was profiled, and TCRdb retains in-frame clones only, with some absent. Here the sample spans 100,000 to 120,000 clones, over 85% being singletons. The sequencing sample was made of PBMCs. The receptors here all came from a woman aged 18 to 35 in good health and CMV-seronegative. Both conserved end residues are part of each CDR3. A D gene is named only where the DNA matches it firmly.

NA | TRBJ2-7 | TRBV11-2 | TGTGCCAGCAGCTTAGGAGCCGTTTCCTACGAGCAGTACTTC | CASSLGAVSYEQYF
TRBD2 | TRBJ2-2 | TRBV7-9 | TGTGCCAGCAGCTTACCTAGCGGGGGGGCCCGGGAGCTGTTTTTT | CASSLPSGGARELFF
TRBD1 | TRBJ2-7 | TRBV18 | TGTGCCAGCTCACCACTAGACAGGGGAAAACTCTACGAGCAGTACTTC | CASSPLDRGKLYEQYF
NA | TRBJ1-1 | TRBV28 | TGTGCCAGCAGTCGATCCGGGACAATGAACACTGAAGCTTTCTTT | CASSRSGTMNTEAFF
TRBD2 | TRBJ2-7 | TRBV13 | TGTGCCAGCAGCTCCACGACTAGCGGGATCTTTGGCGAGCAGTACTTC | CASSSTTSGIFGEQYF
NA | TRBJ2-2 | TRBV6-1 | TGTGCCAGCAGTGGCGGGTTGAGGGGGACGAACACCGGGGAGCTGTTTTTT | CASSGGLRGTNTGELFF
TRBD1 | TRBJ1-6 | TRBV2 | TGTGCCAGCAGTGGCCGACAGGGGCACTCACCCCTCCACTTT | CASSGRQGHSPLHF
NA | TRBJ1-2 | TRBV6-5 | TGTGCCAGCAGTTACTCTGTGGAGGCAGGGGCGGATGGCTACACCTTC | CASSYSVEAGADGYTF
NA | TRBJ2-4 | TRBV28 | TGTGCCAGCAGTCAGGACTATGTCAAAAACATTCAGTACTTC | CASSQDYVKNIQYF
NA | TRBJ2-3 | TRBV7-3 | TGTGCCAGCAGCGGGGGCAGGGGCACAGATACGCAGTATTTT | CASSGGRGTDTQYF